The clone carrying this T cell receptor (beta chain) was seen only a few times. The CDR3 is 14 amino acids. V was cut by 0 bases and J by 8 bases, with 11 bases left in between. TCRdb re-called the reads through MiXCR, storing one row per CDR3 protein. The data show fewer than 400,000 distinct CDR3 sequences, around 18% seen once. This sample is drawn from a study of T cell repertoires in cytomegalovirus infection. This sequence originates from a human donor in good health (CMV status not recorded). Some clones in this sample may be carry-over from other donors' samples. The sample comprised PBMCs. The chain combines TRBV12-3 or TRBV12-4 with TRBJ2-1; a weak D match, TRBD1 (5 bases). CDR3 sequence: CASSLASGIDEQFF. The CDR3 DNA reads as TGTGCCAGCAGTTTAGCGTCAGGGATCGATGAGCAGTTCTTC.